The TCR beta chain under discussion was sequenced for a study of blood T cell repertoires in COVID-19. About the study: Sample material is recorded as cDNA or gDNA derived from T cells, B-cell-depleted T cells, or PBMCs.

The table lists this clone with a count of one. How the authors handled the data: Reference gene primer amplification gave nucleated cell count estimates. This table comes from immunoSEQ multiplex PCR, and its TCRdb copy is limited to in-frame clones, with some not included. V and J calls and clone size come straight from that table; D and trimming were deduced from the DNA. The repertoire has around 240,000 clones, approximately 84% of them found once; the top ten carry around 0.89%. CDR3 size: 13 residues. Germline V lookup: CDR1 SGHNT, CDR2 YENEEA. V lost 8 bases to trimming and J lost 4 bases, with 13 bases between them.

Specimen: peripheral blood. This TCR was recovered from a man aged 35-49 years with acute or convalescent COVID-19. The chain recombines TRBV11-3 with TRBJ2-3; TRBD2 is a possible D gene (5 bases). In DNA form, the CDR3 reads TGTGCCAGCTCGCGCTTGGAGGCAGATACGCAGTATTTT. Its protein product is CASSRLEADTQYF. Combining the CDR3 with reference TRBV11-3 and TRBJ2-3 gives the whole variable domain EAGVVQSPRYKIIEKKQPVAFWCNPISGHNTLYWYLQNLGQGPELLIRYENEEAVDDSQLPKDRFSAERLKGVDSTLKIQPAELGDSAVYLCASSRLEADTQYFGPGTRLTVL.